The present TCR beta chain was sequenced within a study of metastatic and nonmetastatic thyroid tumors (dated by TCRdb to about 2020). A note on the overall study: For patients with malignant and with benign thyroid disease, the researchers compared repertoires between peripheral blood samples and tumor or nodule tissue samples. What the study reported, not specific to this receptor: TCR beta diversity was reported as significantly higher in malignant tumors than in benign nodules, in both blood and tumor samples.

The method was PCR. The sequencer listed for this sample is Illumina HiSeq 4000. The TCR beta-chain CDR3 region of each patient was profiled by high-throughput sequencing. From the authors' description of their analysis: CDR3 differences across clinicopathological groups were used to build a classifier for discriminating distant-metastatic papillary thyroid cancer patients. To measure repertoire diversity the researchers used the Shannon index, while the Morisita-Horn index served to gauge how similar the tumor and blood repertoires were. TCRdb itself trimmed the public reads at Q25 with fastp, ran MiXCR and retained productive beta chains. TCRdb, rather than the study authors, made the V and J calls. The sample has approximately 19,000 clones on record, approximately 22% of them singletons. The ten largest account for 8.5% to 12% of the sample. There are many counts of this clone. The specificity of this receptor is unknown. Within one base of it there is no much larger clone, and no base qualities were kept.

V trim: 4 bases; J trim: 4 bases; unmatched bases: 2. CDR1 is given as SQVTM and CDR2 as ANQGSEA, both from the germline V gene. The CDR3, cysteine through phenylalanine, is 14 amino acids long. Solely the CDR3 DNA is kept, with 42 bases framed from the first base. None of the patients had been given any treatment before thyroid surgery. Patient clinical samples collected from 2012 to 2018 were retrospectively analysed using T-cell receptor beta sequencing. The sample consisted of tumor tissue. The V and J genes are TRBV29-1 and TRBJ2-1, and 12 junction bases match TRBD2. The TCR comes from a male donor with papillary thyroid cancer or a benign thyroid nodule (not recorded which). Some clones in this sample may be carry-over from other donors' samples. The DNA reads as follows: TGCAGCGTTGCGGGACTAGCGGGTTACAATGAGCAGTTCTTC. Translated, it gives CSVAGLAGYNEQFF.